This TCR beta chain was identified in a study of shared clonotypes between healthy human individuals. Naive CD8 cells comprised CD45RO-negative, CCR7-positively selected cells, excluding terminally differentiated effector memory CD45RA+ cells. The donors were adults (healthy and HIV-negative) with no recent acute infections or vaccinations. Germline V CDR1 and CDR2: MRHNA, SNTAGT. This CDR3 is 13 amino acids long. The ends were cut back, 0 bases at V and 3 bases at J, with 3 bases in the middle. Generated by immunoSEQ multiplex PCR, the TCRdb table keeps only in-frame clones and is missing some. The data contain approximately 2,000,000 clones, roughly 95% of them singletons.

The receptor comes from a man aged 18 to 29 in good health. Some clones in this sample may be carry-over from other donors' samples. The material sequenced was naive CD8+ T cells from PBMCs. The gene calls are TRBV6-4 and TRBJ2-1; no clear D. The CDR3 protein is CASSDSDYNEQFF. The CDR3 DNA reads TGTGCCAGCAGTGACTCGGACTACAATGAGCAGTTCTTC.